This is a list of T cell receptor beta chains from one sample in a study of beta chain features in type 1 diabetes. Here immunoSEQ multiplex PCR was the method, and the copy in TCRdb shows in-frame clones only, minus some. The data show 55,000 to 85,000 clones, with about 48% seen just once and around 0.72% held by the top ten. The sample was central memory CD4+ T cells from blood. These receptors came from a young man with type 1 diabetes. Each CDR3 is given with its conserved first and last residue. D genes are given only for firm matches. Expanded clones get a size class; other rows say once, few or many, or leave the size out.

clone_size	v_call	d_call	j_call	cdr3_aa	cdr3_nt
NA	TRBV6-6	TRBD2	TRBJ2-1	CASGLAGMNEQFF	TGTGCCAGCGGACTAGCGGGAATGAATGAGCAGTTCTTC
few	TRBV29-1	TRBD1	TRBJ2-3	CSATGQGGTDTQYF	TGCAGCGCAACGGGACAGGGGGGCACAGATACGCAGTATTTT
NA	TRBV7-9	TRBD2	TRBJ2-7	CASSPRGVLSYEQYF	TGTGCCAGCAGCCCGCGGGGGGTCCTCTCCTACGAGCAGTACTTC
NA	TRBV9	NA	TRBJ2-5	CASSGGGTQETQYF	TGTGCCAGCAGCGGTGGGGGGACCCAAGAGACCCAGTACTTC
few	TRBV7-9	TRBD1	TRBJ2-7	CASSPDRVSYEQYF	TGTGCCAGCAGCCCCGACAGGGTGAGCTACGAGCAGTACTTC
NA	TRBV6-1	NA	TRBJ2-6	CASSVVEGDPGANVLTF	TGTGCCAGCAGTGTTGTGGAAGGGGATCCTGGGGCCAACGTCCTGACTTTC
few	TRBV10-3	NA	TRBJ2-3	CAISGITDTQYF	TGTGCCATCAGCGGTATCACAGATACGCAGTATTTT
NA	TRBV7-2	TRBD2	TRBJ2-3	CASSPRLAGAGDTQYF	TGTGCCAGCAGCCCACGACTAGCGGGGGCGGGAGATACGCAGTATTTT
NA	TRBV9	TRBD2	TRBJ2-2	CASSPGTSGGGELFF	TGTGCCAGCAGCCCAGGGACTAGCGGAGGCGGGGAGCTGTTTTTT
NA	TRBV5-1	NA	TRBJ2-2	CASSLQELGPGELFF	TGCGCCAGCAGCTTACAGGAATTAGGGCCCGGGGAGCTGTTTTTT
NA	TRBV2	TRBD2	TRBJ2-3	CASSLLAARTDTQYF	TGTGCCAGCAGCCTCCTAGCGGCCCGCACAGATACGCAGTATTTT
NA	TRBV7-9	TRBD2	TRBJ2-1	CASSLGGLAGGGAYNEQFF	TGTGCCAGCAGCTTAGGGGGACTAGCGGGAGGCGGGGCGTACAATGAGCAGTTCTTC
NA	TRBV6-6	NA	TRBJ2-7	CASSYSTSGSYEQYF	TGTGCCAGCAGTTACTCGACTTCTGGATCCTACGAGCAGTACTTC
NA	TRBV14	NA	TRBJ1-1	CASSPHRGGPEAFF	TGTGCCAGCAGCCCCCATCGGGGGGGACCTGAAGCTTTCTTT
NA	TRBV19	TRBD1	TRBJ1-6	CATGTARDSPLHF	TGTGCCACCGGGACAGCCCGTGATTCACCCCTCCACTTT
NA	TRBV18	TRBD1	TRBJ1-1	CASSPPGQGKGAAFF	TGTGCCAGCTCACCCCCAGGACAGGGTAAGGGTGCCGCTTTCTTT
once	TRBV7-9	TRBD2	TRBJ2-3	CASSPGLAGGWVSTDTQYF	TGTGCCAGCAGCCCCGGCCTAGCGGGGGGATGGGTGAGCACAGATACGCAGTATTTT
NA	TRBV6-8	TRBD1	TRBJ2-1	CASSYSGQDTDNEQFF	TGTGCCAGCAGTTACTCAGGACAGGACACGGACAATGAGCAGTTCTTC
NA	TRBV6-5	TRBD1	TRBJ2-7	CASSYRDRGFEQYF	TGTGCCAGCAGTTACCGGGACAGAGGGTTTGAGCAGTACTTC
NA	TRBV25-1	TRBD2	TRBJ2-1	CASSSGRISYNEQFF	TGTGCCAGCAGTAGCGGGAGGATATCTTACAATGAGCAGTTCTTC
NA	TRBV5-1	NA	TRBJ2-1	CASSLGPGARNEQFF	TGCGCCAGCAGCTTGGGGCCAGGGGCACGGAATGAGCAGTTCTTC
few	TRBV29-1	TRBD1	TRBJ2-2	CSVEEQGAGTGELFF	TGCAGCGTTGAAGAACAGGGGGCAGGCACCGGGGAGCTGTTTTTT
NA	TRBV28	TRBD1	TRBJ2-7	CASALGTGGHEQYF	TGTGCCAGCGCCCTGGGGACAGGGGGCCACGAGCAGTACTTC
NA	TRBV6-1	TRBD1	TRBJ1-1	CASRFGTGPKAFF	TGTGCCAGCAGGTTCGGGACAGGGCCGAAAGCTTTCTTT
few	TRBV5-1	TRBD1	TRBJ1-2	CASSLAPTGRYGYTF	TGCGCCAGCAGCTTGGCCCCGACAGGGCGGTATGGCTACACCTTC
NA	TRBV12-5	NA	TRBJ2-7	CASGPENSYEQYF	TGTGCTAGTGGCCCAGAAAATTCCTACGAGCAGTACTTC
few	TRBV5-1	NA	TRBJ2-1	CASSLGSLAKYNEQFF	TGCGCCAGCAGCTTGGGCTCGCTAGCGAAATACAATGAGCAGTTCTTC
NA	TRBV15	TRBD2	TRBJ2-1	CATSRGAGGEQFF	TGTGCCACCAGCAGAGGAGCGGGAGGTGAGCAGTTCTTC